The clone carrying this TCR beta chain was counted a few times. Its target is not known. The data were obtained in a study of T cells after yellow fever vaccination. Study overall: Preparing low-cell-number fractions relied on SMART-Seq v4 Ultra Low Input.

Study-level results: At 95% to 98% for CD4 and over 80% for CD8, most primary-vaccination clones showed up again after the booster.

5'RACE template switching produced TCR cDNA carrying a universal primer site and UMIs. TCRdb fed the 5' RACE reads into MiXCR, producing one record per CDR3 protein. This sample has approximately 250,000 distinct CDR3 sequences; roughly 5.6% occur once, and the top ten carry more than 3%. CDR1 and CDR2 (germline): DFQATT, SNEGSKA (reference sequence). The CDR3 sequence is 13 residues long. The sequencing used CD4+ T cells sorted from PBMCs, collected on the day of the yellow fever booster vaccination. The rearrangement uses TRBV20-1 and TRBJ1-2, with 8 bases aligning to TRBD1. This clonotype was obtained from a man in his late teens or twenties who received the YFV17D yellow fever vaccine. The CDR3 protein is CTTGGHSNYGYTF. CDR3 DNA: TGCACTACAGGGGGACATTCCAACTATGGCTACACCTTC.